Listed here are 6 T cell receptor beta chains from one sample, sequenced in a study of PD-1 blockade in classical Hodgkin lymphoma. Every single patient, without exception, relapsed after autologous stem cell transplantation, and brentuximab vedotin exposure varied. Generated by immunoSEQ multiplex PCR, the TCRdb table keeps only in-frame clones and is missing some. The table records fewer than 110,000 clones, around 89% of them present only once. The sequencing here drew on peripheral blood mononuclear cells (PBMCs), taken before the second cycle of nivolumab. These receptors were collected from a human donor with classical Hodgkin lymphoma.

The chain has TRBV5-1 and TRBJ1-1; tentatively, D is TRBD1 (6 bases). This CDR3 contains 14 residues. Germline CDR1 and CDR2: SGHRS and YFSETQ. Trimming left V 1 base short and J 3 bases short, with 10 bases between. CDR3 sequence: CASSLFNRDTEAFF. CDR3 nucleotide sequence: TGCGCCAGCAGCTTGTTCAACAGGGACACTGAAGCTTTCTTT.

CDR3 sequence (DNA): TGTGCCAGCAGCCAACCATTGAACACTGAAGCTTTCTTT. It yields the protein CASSQPLNTEAFF. J is TRBJ1-1 and V is TRBV2; no definite D call. The V and J ends lost 6 bases and 0 bases respectively, with 8 bases between them. The germline V gene has CDR1 SNHLY and CDR2 FYNNEI. This CDR3 contains 13 residues. Drawing the rest from reference TRBV2 and TRBJ1-1, the complete variable domain is EPEVTQTPSHQVTQMGQEVILRCVPISNHLYFYWYRQILGQKVEFLVSFYNNEISEKSEIFDDQFSVERPDGSNFTLKIRSTKLEDSAMYFCASSQPLNTEAFFGQGTRLTVV.

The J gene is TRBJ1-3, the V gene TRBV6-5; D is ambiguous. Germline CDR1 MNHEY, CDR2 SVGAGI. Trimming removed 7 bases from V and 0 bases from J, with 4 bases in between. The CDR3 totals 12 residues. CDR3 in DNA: TGTGCCAGCAAAAGCTCTGGAAACACCATATATTTT. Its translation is CASKSSGNTIYF.

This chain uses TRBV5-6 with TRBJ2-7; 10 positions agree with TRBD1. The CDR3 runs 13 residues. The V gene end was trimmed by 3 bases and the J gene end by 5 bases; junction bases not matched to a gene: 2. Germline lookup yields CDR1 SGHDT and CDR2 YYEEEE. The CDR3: CASSWGTGDEQYF. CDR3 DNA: TGTGCCAGCAGCTGGGGGACAGGGGACGAGCAGTACTTC.

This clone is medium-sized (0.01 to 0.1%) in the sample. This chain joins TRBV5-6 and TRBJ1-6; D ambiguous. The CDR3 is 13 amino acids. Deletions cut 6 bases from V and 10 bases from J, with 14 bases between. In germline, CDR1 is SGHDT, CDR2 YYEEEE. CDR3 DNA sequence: TGTGCCAGCACCCGCCCAGGAGGATCACCCCTCCACTTT. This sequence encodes CASTRPGGSPLHF.

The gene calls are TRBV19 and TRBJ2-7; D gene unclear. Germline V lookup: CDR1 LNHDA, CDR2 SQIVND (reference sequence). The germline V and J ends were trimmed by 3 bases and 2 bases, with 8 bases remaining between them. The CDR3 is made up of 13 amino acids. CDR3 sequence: CASSISTAYEQYF. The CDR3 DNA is TGTGCCAGTAGTATCTCTACCGCCTACGAGCAGTACTTC.